This T cell receptor (beta chain) came from a study of OX40 agonist ivuxolimab in advanced cancers. Study overall: A diagnosis of hepatocellular carcinoma, melanoma, renal cell or head and neck cancer was present in dose-escalation patients.

A note on this clone: Antigen specificity is unknown.

General study results and limits: Low normalized T-cell clonal expansion was additionally recorded for some nonresponders. Relative to CD4+ cells, CD8+ T cells on average had more expanded clones.

Germline-derived CDR1 and CDR2 are MNHNS and SASEGT. This CDR3 is 13 amino acids long. Unmatched junction bases numbered 10, after V lost 8 bases and J lost 7 bases. TCRdb's table, derived via immunoSEQ multiplex PCR, lists solely in-frame clones and lacks some. The profile covers 75,000 to 80,000 clones, with over 80% appearing a single time and 1.5% to 2% taken by the ten largest. This receptor was obtained from an adult with an advanced solid tumor such as melanoma, head and neck, liver or kidney cancer. This chain uses TRBV6-1 with TRBJ2-5; 7 bases fit TRBD2. The source material was CD4+ or CD8+ T cells sorted from blood, sampled in a trial of the OX40 agonist ivuxolimab. CDR3 DNA: TGTGCCAGCGGCCAAGGGAGGGAAGGGACCCAGTACTTC. Translation gives CASGQGREGTQYF.